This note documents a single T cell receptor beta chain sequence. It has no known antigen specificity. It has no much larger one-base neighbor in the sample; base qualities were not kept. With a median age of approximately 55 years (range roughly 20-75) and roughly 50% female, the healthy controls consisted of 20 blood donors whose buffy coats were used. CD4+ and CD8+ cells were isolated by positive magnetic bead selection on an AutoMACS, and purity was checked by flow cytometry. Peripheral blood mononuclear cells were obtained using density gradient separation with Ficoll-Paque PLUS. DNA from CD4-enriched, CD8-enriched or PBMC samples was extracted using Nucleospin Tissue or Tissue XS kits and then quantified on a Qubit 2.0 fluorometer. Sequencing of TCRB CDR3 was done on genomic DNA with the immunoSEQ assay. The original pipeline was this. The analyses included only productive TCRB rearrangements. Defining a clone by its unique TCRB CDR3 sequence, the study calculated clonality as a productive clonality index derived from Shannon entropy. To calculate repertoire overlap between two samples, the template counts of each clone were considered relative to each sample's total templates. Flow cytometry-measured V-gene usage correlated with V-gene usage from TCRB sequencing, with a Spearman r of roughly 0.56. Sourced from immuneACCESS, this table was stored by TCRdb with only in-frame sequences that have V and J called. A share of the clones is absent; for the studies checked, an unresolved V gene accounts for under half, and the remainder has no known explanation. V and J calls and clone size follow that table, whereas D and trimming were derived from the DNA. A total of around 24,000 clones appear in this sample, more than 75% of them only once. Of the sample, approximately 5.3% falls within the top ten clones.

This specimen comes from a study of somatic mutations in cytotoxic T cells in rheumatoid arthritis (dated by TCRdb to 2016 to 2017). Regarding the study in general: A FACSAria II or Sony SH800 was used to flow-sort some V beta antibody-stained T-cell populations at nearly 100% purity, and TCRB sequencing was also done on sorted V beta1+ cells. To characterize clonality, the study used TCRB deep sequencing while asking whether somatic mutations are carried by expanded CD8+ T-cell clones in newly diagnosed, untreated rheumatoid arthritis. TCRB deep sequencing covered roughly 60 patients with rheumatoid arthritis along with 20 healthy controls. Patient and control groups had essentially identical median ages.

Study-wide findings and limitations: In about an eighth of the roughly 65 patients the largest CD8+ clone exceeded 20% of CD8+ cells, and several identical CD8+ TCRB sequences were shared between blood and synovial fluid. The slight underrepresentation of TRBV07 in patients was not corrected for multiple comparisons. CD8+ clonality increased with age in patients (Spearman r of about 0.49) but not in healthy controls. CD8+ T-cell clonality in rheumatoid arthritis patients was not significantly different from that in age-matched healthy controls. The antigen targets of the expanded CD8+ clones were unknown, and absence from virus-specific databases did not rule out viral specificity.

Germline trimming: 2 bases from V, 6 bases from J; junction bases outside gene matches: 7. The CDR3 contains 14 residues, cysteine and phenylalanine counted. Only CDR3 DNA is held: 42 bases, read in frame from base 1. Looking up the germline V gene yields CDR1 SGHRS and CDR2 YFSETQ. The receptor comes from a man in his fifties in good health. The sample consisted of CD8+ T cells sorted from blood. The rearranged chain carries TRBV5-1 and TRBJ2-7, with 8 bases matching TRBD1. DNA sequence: TGCGCCAGCAGCTTAGCAGGACAGGGTCGCGAGCAGTACTTC. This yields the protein CASSLAGQGREQYF.